The 9 T cell receptor beta chains below come from one sample, sequenced in a study of beta chain features in type 1 diabetes. Of the isolated RNA, all was reverse transcribed, and so the sequenced material was expressed TCRB transcripts. TCRdb's table, derived via immunoSEQ multiplex PCR, lists solely in-frame clones and lacks some. The data show 900,000 or so clones, about a sixth seen once. Sequenced sample: naive CD4+ T cells from blood. The origin of the receptors is a woman between 18 and 29 years old in good health.

This clone turned up a few times. This chain uses TRBV27 with TRBJ2-3, with D perhaps matching TRBD2 (5 bases). The germline V gene has CDR1 MNHEY and CDR2 SMNVEV (reference sequence). The CDR3 has 13 amino acids. The V and J ends lost 3 bases and 6 bases respectively, with 10 bases between them. Here the CDR3 DNA reads TGTGCCAGCAGTTTCCGGGAAGGGGATACGCAGTATTTT. Translation: CASSFREGDTQYF.

The genes are TRBV5-6 and TRBJ1-3; no clear D. CDR1 is SGHDT, CDR2 YYEEEE, per germline. CDR3 length equals 18 residues. Trimming removed 1 base from V and 0 bases from J, with 17 bases in between. CDR3 protein: CASSLWLPILASGNTIYF. DNA of the CDR3: TGTGCCAGCAGCTTGTGGCTTCCCATCCTGGCCTCTGGAAACACCATATATTTT.

This clone has only a few counts. The J gene is TRBJ1-3, the V gene TRBV10-3; 7 nucleotides line up with TRBD1. The CDR3 is made up of 13 amino acids. Trimming took 7 bases from V and 3 from J; bases not matched to a gene: 3. In germline, CDR1 is ENHRY, CDR2 SYGVKD. The CDR3 DNA is TGTGCCATCACCAGGGGGAATGGAAACACCATATATTTT. It is translated as CAITRGNGNTIYF.

This clone was counted a few times. The V call is TRBV10-3, the J call TRBJ2-1, with a possible D match to TRBD2 (6 bases). V dropped 2 bases and J dropped 6 bases, with 20 bases sitting between them. Germline CDR1 reads ENHRY; CDR2 reads SYGVKD. The length of the CDR3 is 17 residues. The CDR3 DNA reads as TGTGCCATCAGTGAGCCGGGGGAAGGTAGCCCCCTCAATGAGCAGTTCTTC. Amino acid sequence: CAISEPGEGSPLNEQFF.

The rearrangement joins TRBV10-3 to TRBJ1-4; TRBD1 matches at 9 bases. The V gene's germline CDR1 is ENHRY and CDR2 SYGVKD. This CDR3 contains 17 residues. Germline trimming cut 2 bases from V and 8 bases from J; bases unmatched to any gene: 12. The CDR3 protein is CAISEPGQGSRREKLFF. CDR3 in DNA: TGTGCCATCAGTGAGCCGGGACAGGGATCTAGGCGGGAAAAACTGTTTTTT.

V gene TRBV28 combines with J gene TRBJ2-1; D remains ambiguous. CDR3 length: 12 amino acids. Trimming stripped 6 bases from V and 8 bases from J, with 11 bases between. Germline V gene data show CDR1 as MDHEN and CDR2 as SYDVKM. CDR3 sequence: CASSSIADEQFF. As DNA, the CDR3 is TGTGCCAGCAGCTCCATAGCTGATGAGCAGTTCTTC.

This clone was seen more than once but under ten times. The chain joins TRBV7-9 to TRBJ2-6; TRBD2 aligns across 10 bases. Trimming at V came to 8 bases and at J to 4 bases, leaving 11 bases not matched to a gene. This CDR3 has 17 residues. Germline CDR1 SEHNR, CDR2 FQNEAQ (reference sequence). The CDR3 DNA is TGTGCCAGCGCGGGCCTAGCGGGAGTTCCCGGGGCCAACGTCCTGACTTTC. It encodes CASAGLAGVPGANVLTF.

This clone was seen more than once but under ten times. The J gene is TRBJ2-3, the V gene TRBV29-1; D may match TRBD1 or TRBD2 (7 bases each). The V end was cut by 4 bases, the J end by 2 bases, with 28 bases between. Germline CDR1 reads SQVTM; CDR2 reads ANQGSEA. This CDR3 spans 19 amino acids. The CDR3 sequence: CSVGVIGDRAGRVTDTQYF. Here the CDR3 DNA reads TGCAGCGTTGGCGTGATTGGGGACAGAGCGGGGAGGGTCACAGATACGCAGTATTTT.

The rearrangement uses TRBV7-2 and TRBJ2-1; 14 nucleotides match TRBD2. Germline-derived CDR1 and CDR2 are SGHTA and FQGNSA. V dropped 5 bases and J dropped 9; count of bases not matched to a gene: 6. This CDR3 has 15 residues. CDR3 protein: CASSLGLAGGGEQFF. The CDR3 DNA reads as TGTGCCAGCAGCCTAGGACTAGCGGGAGGTGGTGAGCAGTTCTTC.